These 7 T cell receptor beta chains originate from one sample sequenced in a study of blood T cell repertoires in COVID-19. TCRdb's copy holds only in-frame clones and misses some; the assay was immunoSEQ multiplex PCR. The table records about 230,000 clones, approximately 88% of them present only once. The sequencing sample was made of peripheral blood. The receptors originated from a man aged 40-55 years with acute or convalescent COVID-19.

This chain connects TRBV6-2 or TRBV6-3 to TRBJ1-1, with D perhaps matching TRBD1 (5 bases). CDR1 is MNHEY and CDR2 is SVGEGT in the germline V gene. The V end lost 5 bases, the J end lost 1 base, and 11 bases lay between the germline ends. The CDR3 totals 14 residues. The CDR3 bases are TGTGCCAGCAGTAGGAGACAGAGGAACACTGAAGCTTTCTTT. Residues: CASSRRQRNTEAFF.

The chain recombines TRBV2 with TRBJ1-1; D is unresolved. V dropped 7 bases and J dropped 0 bases, with 9 bases sitting between them. From germline, CDR1 is SNHLY and CDR2 FYNNEI. The CDR3 is 13 residues long. The CDR3 DNA reads as TGTGCCAGCATGGCCTCGATGAACACTGAAGCTTTCTTT. Its protein is CASMASMNTEAFF.

The chain couples TRBV5-1 to TRBJ2-7, with TRBD1 identical over 8 bases. V trimming: 4 bases; J trimming: 5 bases; junction bases outside the gene matches: 11. The CDR3 has 15 residues. The germline V gene has CDR1 SGHRS and CDR2 YFSETQ. The CDR3 loop is CASSALQGARDEQYF. The CDR3 DNA follows: TGCGCCAGCAGCGCACTGCAGGGGGCGCGGGACGAGCAGTACTTC.

This clone was counted only a few times. The rearrangement uses TRBV6-2 or TRBV6-3 and TRBJ1-5; unclear D gene. V was cut by 0 bases and J by 2 bases, with 11 bases left in between. CDR1 is MNHEY, CDR2 SVGEGT, per germline. This CDR3 spans 16 amino acids. Written as DNA, the CDR3 is TGTGCCAGCAGTTACTCGAGGGCTGGGCGCAATCAGCCCCAGCATTTT. Amino acid sequence: CASSYSRAGRNQPQHF.

The chain links TRBV7-9 to TRBJ1-5, with D possibly being TRBD1 (5 bases). The CDR3 has 15 residues. In germline, CDR1 is SEHNR, CDR2 FQNEAQ (reference sequence). V was trimmed by 5 bases and J by 0 bases, leaving 11 bases between them. DNA of the CDR3: TGTGCCAGCAGCCAAGGCGGGGGTAGCAATCAGCCCCAGCATTTT. Translated: CASSQGGGSNQPQHF.

The chain carries TRBV5-4 and TRBJ2-1; 14 bases are a match to TRBD2. CDR3 length: 15 amino acids. J gave up 9 bases and V 5 bases, and 7 bases lay outside the gene matches. CDR1 and CDR2 (germline): SGHNT, YYREEE (reference sequence). The CDR3 loop is CASRGGLAGDIEQFF. In DNA, the CDR3 is TGTGCCAGCAGGGGGGGACTAGCGGGAGATATTGAGCAGTTCTTC.

This chain connects TRBV18 to TRBJ2-7, with 9 nucleotides matching TRBD1. V lost 2 bases, J lost 6 bases, and 5 bases stayed unmatched. Germline V gene sequence: CDR1 KGHSH, CDR2 LQKENI. The CDR3 consists of 14 residues. This CDR3 is CASSPGQGLGEQYF. The CDR3 coding sequence is TGTGCCAGCTCACCAGGACAGGGGCTAGGCGAGCAGTACTTC.